The sequence of this TCR beta chain was determined in a study of identifying expanded T cells in peripheral blood. Study findings and constraints: Clone count variance between approximately 2-week samples rose with total template count.

TCRdb's table, derived via immunoSEQ multiplex PCR, lists solely in-frame clones and lacks some. There are roughly 130,000 clones in the sample; 65% to 90% occur only once, and around 8.4% lies in the top ten. Note on this clone: Its antigen is not known.

This TCR was sampled from a person between 18 and 75 years old in good health. The sequenced material came from blood.

The CDR3 region is CAWSEGRNYGYTF. CDR3 DNA: TGTGCCTGGAGCGAGGGACGGAACTATGGCTACACCTTC. The chain carries TRBV30 and TRBJ1-2; D possibly corresponds to TRBD1 (5 bases). Germline lookup yields CDR1 GTSNPN and CDR2 SVGIG (reference sequence). V lost 3 bases to trimming and J lost 2 bases, with 10 bases between them. The CDR3 contains 13 residues. Full variable domain (missing parts from reference TRBV30 and TRBJ1-2): SQTIHQWPATLVQPVGSPLSLECTVEGTSNPNLYWYRQAAGRGLQLLFYSVGIGQISSEVPQNLSASRPQDRQFILSSKKLLLSDSGFYLCAWSEGRNYGYTFGSGTRLTVV.